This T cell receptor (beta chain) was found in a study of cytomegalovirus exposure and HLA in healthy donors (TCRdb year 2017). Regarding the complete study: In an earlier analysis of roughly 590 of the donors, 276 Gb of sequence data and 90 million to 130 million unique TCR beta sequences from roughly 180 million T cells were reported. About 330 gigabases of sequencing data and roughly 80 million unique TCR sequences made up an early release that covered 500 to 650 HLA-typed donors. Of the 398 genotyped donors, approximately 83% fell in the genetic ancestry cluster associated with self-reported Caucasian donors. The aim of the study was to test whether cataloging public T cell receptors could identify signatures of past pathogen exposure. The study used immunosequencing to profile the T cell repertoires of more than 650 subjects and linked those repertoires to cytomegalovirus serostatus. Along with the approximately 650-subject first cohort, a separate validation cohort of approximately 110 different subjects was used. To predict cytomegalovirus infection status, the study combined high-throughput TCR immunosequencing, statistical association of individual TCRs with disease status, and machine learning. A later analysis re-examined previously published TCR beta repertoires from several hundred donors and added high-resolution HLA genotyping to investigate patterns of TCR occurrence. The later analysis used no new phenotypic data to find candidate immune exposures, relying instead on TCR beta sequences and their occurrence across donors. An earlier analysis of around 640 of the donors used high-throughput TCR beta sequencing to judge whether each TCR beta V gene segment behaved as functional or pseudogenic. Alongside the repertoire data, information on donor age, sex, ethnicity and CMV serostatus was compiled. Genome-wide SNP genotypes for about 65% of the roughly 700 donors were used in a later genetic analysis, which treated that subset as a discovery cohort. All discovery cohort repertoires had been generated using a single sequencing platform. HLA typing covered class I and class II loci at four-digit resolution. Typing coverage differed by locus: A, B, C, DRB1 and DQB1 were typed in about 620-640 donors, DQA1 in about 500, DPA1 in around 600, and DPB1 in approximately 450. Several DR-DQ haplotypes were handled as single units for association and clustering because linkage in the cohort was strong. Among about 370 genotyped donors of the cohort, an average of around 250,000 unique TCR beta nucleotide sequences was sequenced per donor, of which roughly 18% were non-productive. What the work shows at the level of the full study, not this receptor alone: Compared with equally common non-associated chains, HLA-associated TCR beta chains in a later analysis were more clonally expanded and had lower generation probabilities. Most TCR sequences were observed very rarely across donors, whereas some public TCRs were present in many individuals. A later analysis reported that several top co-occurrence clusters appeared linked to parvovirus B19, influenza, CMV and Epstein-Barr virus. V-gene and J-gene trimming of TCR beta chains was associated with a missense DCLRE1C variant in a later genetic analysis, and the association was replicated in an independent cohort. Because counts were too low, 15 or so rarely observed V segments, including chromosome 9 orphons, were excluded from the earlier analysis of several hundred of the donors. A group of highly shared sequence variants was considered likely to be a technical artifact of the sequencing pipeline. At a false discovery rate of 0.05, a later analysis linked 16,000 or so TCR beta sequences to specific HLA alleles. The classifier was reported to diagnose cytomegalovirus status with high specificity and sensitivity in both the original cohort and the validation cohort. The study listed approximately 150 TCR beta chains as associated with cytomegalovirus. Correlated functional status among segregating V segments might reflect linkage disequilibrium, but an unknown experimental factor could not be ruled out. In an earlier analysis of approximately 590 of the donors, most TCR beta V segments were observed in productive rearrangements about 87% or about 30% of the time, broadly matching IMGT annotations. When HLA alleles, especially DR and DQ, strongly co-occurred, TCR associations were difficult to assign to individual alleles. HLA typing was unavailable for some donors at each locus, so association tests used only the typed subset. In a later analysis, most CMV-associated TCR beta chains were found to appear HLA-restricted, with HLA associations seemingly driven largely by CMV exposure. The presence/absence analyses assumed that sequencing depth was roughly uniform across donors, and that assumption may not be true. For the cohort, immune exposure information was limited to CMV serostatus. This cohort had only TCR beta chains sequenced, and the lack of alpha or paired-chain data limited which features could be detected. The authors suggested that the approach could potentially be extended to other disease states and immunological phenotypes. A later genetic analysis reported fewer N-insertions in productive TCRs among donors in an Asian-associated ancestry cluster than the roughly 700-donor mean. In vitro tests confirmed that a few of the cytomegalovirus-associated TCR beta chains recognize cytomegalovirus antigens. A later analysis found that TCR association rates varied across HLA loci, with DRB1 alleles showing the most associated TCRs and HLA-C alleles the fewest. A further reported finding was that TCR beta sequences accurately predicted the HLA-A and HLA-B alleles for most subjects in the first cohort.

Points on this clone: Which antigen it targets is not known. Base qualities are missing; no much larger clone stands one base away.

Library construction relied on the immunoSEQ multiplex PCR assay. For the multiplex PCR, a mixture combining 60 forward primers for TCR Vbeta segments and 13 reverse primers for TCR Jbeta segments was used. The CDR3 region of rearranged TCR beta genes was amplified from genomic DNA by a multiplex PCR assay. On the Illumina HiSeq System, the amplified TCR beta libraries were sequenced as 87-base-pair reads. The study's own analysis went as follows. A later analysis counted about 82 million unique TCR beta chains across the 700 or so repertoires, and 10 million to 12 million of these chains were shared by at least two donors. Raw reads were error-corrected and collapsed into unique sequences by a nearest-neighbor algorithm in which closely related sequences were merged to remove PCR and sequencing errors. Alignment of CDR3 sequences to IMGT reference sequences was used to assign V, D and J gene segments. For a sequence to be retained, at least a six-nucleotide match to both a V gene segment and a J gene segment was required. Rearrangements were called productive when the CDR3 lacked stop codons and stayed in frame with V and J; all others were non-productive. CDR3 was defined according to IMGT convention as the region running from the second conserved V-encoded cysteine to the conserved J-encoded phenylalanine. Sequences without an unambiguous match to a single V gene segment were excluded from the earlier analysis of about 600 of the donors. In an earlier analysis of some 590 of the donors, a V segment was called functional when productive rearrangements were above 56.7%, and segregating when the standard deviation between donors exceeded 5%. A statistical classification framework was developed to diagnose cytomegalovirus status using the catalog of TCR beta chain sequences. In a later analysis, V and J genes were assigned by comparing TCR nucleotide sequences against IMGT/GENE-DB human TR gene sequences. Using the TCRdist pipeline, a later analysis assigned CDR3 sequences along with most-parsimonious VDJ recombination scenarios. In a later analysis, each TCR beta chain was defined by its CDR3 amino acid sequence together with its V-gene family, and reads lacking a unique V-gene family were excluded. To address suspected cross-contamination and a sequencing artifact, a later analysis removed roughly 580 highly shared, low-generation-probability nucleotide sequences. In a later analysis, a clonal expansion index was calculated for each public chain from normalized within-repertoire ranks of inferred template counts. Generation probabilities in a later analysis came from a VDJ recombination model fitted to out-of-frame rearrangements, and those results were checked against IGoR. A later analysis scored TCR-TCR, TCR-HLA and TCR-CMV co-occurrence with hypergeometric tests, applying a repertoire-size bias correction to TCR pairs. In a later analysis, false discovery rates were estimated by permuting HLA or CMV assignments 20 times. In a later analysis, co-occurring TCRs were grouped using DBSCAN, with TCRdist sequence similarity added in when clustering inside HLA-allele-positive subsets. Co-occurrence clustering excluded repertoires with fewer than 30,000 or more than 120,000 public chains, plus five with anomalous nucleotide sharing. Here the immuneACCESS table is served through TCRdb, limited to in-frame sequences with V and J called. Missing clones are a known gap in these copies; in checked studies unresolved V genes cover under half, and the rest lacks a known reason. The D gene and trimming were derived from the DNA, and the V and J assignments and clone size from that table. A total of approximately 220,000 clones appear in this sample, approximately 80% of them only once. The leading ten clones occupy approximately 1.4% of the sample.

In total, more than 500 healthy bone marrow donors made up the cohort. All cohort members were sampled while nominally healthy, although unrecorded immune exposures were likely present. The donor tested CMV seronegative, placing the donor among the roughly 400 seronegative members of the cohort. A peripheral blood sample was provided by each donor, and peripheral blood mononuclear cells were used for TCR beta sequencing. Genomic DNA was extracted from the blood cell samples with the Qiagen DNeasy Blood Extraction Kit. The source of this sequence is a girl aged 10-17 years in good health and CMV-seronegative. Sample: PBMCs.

The CDR3 reads as follows: CASSQEQGRPYEQYF. The sequenced DNA: TGCGCCAGCAGCCAAGAACAGGGCAGGCCCTACGAGCAGTACTTC. This sequence uses TRBV4-1 and TRBJ2-7, and the D gene may be TRBD1, 6 bases matching. The CDR3 measures 15 amino acids from cysteine to phenylalanine. Of the read, only the CDR3 DNA is kept; its 45 bases are in frame from base 1. CDR1 and CDR2, looked up from the germline V gene, are MGHRA and YSYEKL. Trimming removed 0 bases from V and 2 bases from J, leaving 11 bases between the germline ends.